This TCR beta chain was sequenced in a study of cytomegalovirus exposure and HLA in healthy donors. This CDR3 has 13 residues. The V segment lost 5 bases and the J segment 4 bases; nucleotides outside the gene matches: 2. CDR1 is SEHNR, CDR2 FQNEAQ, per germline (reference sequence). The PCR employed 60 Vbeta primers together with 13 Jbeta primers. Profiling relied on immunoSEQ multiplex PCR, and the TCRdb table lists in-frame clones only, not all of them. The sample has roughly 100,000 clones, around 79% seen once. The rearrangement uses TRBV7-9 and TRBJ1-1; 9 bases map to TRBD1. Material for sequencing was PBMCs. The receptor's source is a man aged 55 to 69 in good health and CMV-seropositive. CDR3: CASSPGQGTEAFF. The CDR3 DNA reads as TGTGCCAGCAGCCCGGGACAGGGCACTGAAGCTTTCTTT.